This T cell receptor beta chain is from a study of technical replicates of blood from a few donors. The CDR3 loop spans 16 amino acids. The germline V gene encodes CDR1 MNHEY and CDR2 SVGAGI. V lost 0 bases to trimming and J lost 3 bases, with 15 bases between them. The repertoire was sequenced with immunoSEQ multiplex PCR; TCRdb's copy has only in-frame clones and lacks some. The profile shows tens of thousands of clones, approximately 96% of them singletons. The rearrangement joins TRBV6-5 to TRBJ2-7, with D uncertain. This TCR derives from a human donor in good health. The sequencing sample was made of T cells isolated from PBMCs. The CDR3 loop is CASSYSWRRGHYEQYF. In DNA, the CDR3 is TGTGCCAGCAGTTACTCCTGGCGAAGAGGCCACTACGAGCAGTACTTC.